The entry below describes one T cell receptor beta chain. Antigen unknown. The data were obtained in a study of blood T cells in healthy people across ages. The CDR3 totals 12 residues. V lost 7 bases, J lost 8 bases, and 14 bases lay in between. CDR1 is SEHNR, CDR2 FQNEAQ, per germline (reference sequence). General study findings and limits: A roughly linear age-dependent decrease characterized TCR beta diversity per million T cells.

Alongside a J-beta primer mix, a sample-barcoded 5' primer served in a second PCR lasting roughly 7 to 11 cycles. TCRdb redid the calling of the 5' RACE reads with MiXCR, one entry per CDR3 protein. Here the sample spans 700,000 to 850,000 distinct CDR3 sequences, 53% being singletons. The clonotype comes from an elderly man in good health. The material sequenced was blood. This sequence joins TRBV7-9 and TRBJ1-2; D might be TRBD1 (6 bases). CDR3 sequence (DNA): TGTGCCAGCACCACAGGGAGGGGAGGCTACACCTTC. This sequence encodes CASTTGRGGYTF.